This entry describes one T cell receptor beta chain. Its antigen is unknown. Everyone who donated was a healthy Caucasian. The length of the CDR3 is 13 residues. CDR1 and CDR2 from the germline V gene are DFQATT and SNEGSKA (reference sequence). Trimming stripped 5 bases from V and 2 bases from J, with 13 bases between. A universal primer site arose from template switching, and cDNA bore unique molecular identifiers. TCRdb redid the calling of the 5' RACE reads with MiXCR, one entry per CDR3 protein. The repertoire holds 130,000 to 150,000 distinct CDR3 sequences, with under 4.5% as singletons. The data stem from a study of identical twins. Points from the study as a whole: The study found excess low generation probability among twin-shared out-of-frame alpha sequences.

This clonotype originated in a man aged 18 to 29 in good health. Material for sequencing was memory T cells sorted from blood. This chain uses TRBV20-1 with TRBJ2-7, with no clear D. CDR3 DNA sequence: TGCAGTGCTCAAAGGCCGCCCGCCTACGAGCAGTACTTC. Amino acid sequence: CSAQRPPAYEQYF.